A selection of T cell receptor beta chains follows, all from one sample in a study of T cell responses to AZD1222 COVID-19 vaccine. The method was immunoSEQ multiplex PCR; TCRdb's version includes in-frame clones alone and lacks a portion of them. This sample has about 130,000 clones; about four fifths occur once, and the top ten carry roughly 4.3%. The material was peripheral blood, obtained on day 0 of AZD1222 vaccination. These receptors were taken from an adult in good health. CDR3s include the opening cysteine and the closing phenylalanine or tryptophan. The order of the fields is J gene, D gene, V gene, clone size, CDR3 DNA, CDR3 protein. D genes are given only for firm matches. Expanded clones get a size class; other rows say once, few or many, or leave the size out.

j_gene: TRBJ1-2; d_gene: TRBD1; v_gene: TRBV28; abundance: once; CDR3nt: TGTGCCAGCAGTTTCCGGGCAGGCAGGGGGCACTATGGCTACACCTTC; CDR3aa: CASSFRAGRGHYGYTF
j_gene: TRBJ1-2; d_gene: -; v_gene: TRBV4-2; abundance: -; CDR3nt: TGTGCCAGCAGCCAAGATTGGTTAGCAGGGATCAGCTATGGCTACACCTTC; CDR3aa: CASSQDWLAGISYGYTF
j_gene: TRBJ2-7; d_gene: TRBD1; v_gene: TRBV5-1; abundance: -; CDR3nt: TGCGCCAGCTACCTGGGGGGGACAGGGGCCTTGGAGCAGTACTTC; CDR3aa: CASYLGGTGALEQYF
j_gene: TRBJ2-3; d_gene: -; v_gene: TRBV11-3; abundance: -; CDR3nt: TGTGCCAGCAGCCCTGGAGGGGGACCCACAGATACGCAGTATTTT; CDR3aa: CASSPGGGPTDTQYF
j_gene: TRBJ1-3; d_gene: -; v_gene: TRBV5-1; abundance: -; CDR3nt: TGCGCCAGCAGCTTGGGGGGAGATGTGGACACCATATATTTT; CDR3aa: CASSLGGDVDTIYF
j_gene: TRBJ2-2; d_gene: -; v_gene: TRBV19; abundance: -; CDR3nt: TGTGCCAGTAGTATAGCGCTGGGGTGGGCCGGGGAGCTGTTTTTT; CDR3aa: CASSIALGWAGELFF
j_gene: TRBJ2-3; d_gene: TRBD2; v_gene: TRBV27; abundance: -; CDR3nt: TGTGCCAGCAGTTTATTCGGGGGGGCGCAGTATTTT; CDR3aa: CASSLFGGAQYF
j_gene: TRBJ1-2; d_gene: TRBD1; v_gene: TRBV5-4; abundance: -; CDR3nt: TGTGCCAGCAGCCGTGCCACCGGGACAGACTATGGCTACACCTTC; CDR3aa: CASSRATGTDYGYTF
j_gene: TRBJ1-2; d_gene: -; v_gene: TRBV4-1; abundance: -; CDR3nt: TGCGCCAGCAGCCAAGAAGAGGGTACGTCGAGCGGCTACACCTTC; CDR3aa: CASSQEEGTSSGYTF
j_gene: TRBJ1-3; d_gene: -; v_gene: TRBV5-1; abundance: -; CDR3nt: TGCGCCAGCAGACCGGACGGCCACTCTGGAAACACCATATATTTT; CDR3aa: CASRPDGHSGNTIYF
j_gene: TRBJ2-7; d_gene: TRBD1; v_gene: TRBV7-9; abundance: many; CDR3nt: TGTGCCAGCAGCCCACAAGGGACAGGGAGTGAGCAGTACTTC; CDR3aa: CASSPQGTGSEQYF
j_gene: TRBJ1-5; d_gene: TRBD1; v_gene: TRBV10-3; abundance: -; CDR3nt: TGTGCCATCAGCCCGACAGGGATCAATCAGCCCCAGCATTTT; CDR3aa: CAISPTGINQPQHF
j_gene: TRBJ1-6; d_gene: -; v_gene: TRBV20-1; abundance: -; CDR3nt: TGCAGTGCTAGTTTGACGAGCTCCTATAATTCACCCCTCCACTTT; CDR3aa: CSASLTSSYNSPLHF
j_gene: TRBJ2-7; d_gene: TRBD2; v_gene: TRBV19; abundance: -; CDR3nt: TGTGCCAGTAGTTCCCGGCGGCTAGCGGGGGCAAGCTCCTACGAGCAGTACTTC; CDR3aa: CASSSRRLAGASSYEQYF
j_gene: TRBJ1-1; d_gene: -; v_gene: TRBV5-1; abundance: -; CDR3nt: TGCGCCAGCAGGAGTAGGGAGAACACTGAAGCTTTCTTT; CDR3aa: CASRSRENTEAFF
j_gene: TRBJ1-2; d_gene: TRBD1; v_gene: TRBV3-1/TRBV3-2; abundance: -; CDR3nt: TGTGCCAGCAGCCGCAGAGGGGGCAGGGGCTACACCTTC; CDR3aa: CASSRRGGRGYTF
j_gene: TRBJ1-5; d_gene: TRBD1; v_gene: TRBV15; abundance: -; CDR3nt: TGTGCCACGTCTTCGCCGACAGGGGGTGGTGGCAATCAGCCCCAGCATTTT; CDR3aa: CATSSPTGGGGNQPQHF
j_gene: TRBJ1-1; d_gene: -; v_gene: TRBV6-5; abundance: once; CDR3nt: TGTGCCAGCGCGCAAGAGCCCGCTGTCACTGAAGCTTTCTTT; CDR3aa: CASAQEPAVTEAFF
j_gene: TRBJ2-2; d_gene: -; v_gene: TRBV24-1; abundance: -; CDR3nt: TGTGCCACCAGTGATCCGCCTCGGACCGGGGAGCTGTTTTTT; CDR3aa: CATSDPPRTGELFF
j_gene: TRBJ1-5; d_gene: TRBD1; v_gene: TRBV5-5; abundance: -; CDR3nt: TGTGCCAGCAGCGGGACAGGGACTGCCAATCAGCCCCAGCATTTT; CDR3aa: CASSGTGTANQPQHF
j_gene: TRBJ2-5; d_gene: -; v_gene: TRBV15; abundance: -; CDR3nt: TGTGCCACCAGCAGTTTTTCAGGGAACCAAGAGACCCAGTACTTC; CDR3aa: CATSSFSGNQETQYF
j_gene: TRBJ2-7; d_gene: TRBD1; v_gene: TRBV27; abundance: -; CDR3nt: TGTGCCAGCAGTTTATCCACCGGGACAGGGGCACTCTACGAGCAGTACTTC; CDR3aa: CASSLSTGTGALYEQYF
j_gene: TRBJ1-2; d_gene: -; v_gene: TRBV19; abundance: -; CDR3nt: TGTGCCAGTAGGACGTTGGCCTGGGGTGGCTACACCTTC; CDR3aa: CASRTLAWGGYTF
j_gene: TRBJ2-7; d_gene: -; v_gene: TRBV24-1; abundance: -; CDR3nt: TGTGCCACCAGTGCCACCGACAGAATCTACGAGCAGTACTTC; CDR3aa: CATSATDRIYEQYF
j_gene: TRBJ1-4; d_gene: TRBD1; v_gene: TRBV6-5; abundance: -; CDR3nt: TGTGCCAGCAGTTACAGCGGGACAGGTGAAAAACTGTTTTTT; CDR3aa: CASSYSGTGEKLFF
j_gene: TRBJ1-2; d_gene: -; v_gene: TRBV3-1/TRBV3-2; abundance: -; CDR3nt: TGTGCCAGCAGCCAAGATCGGGTTCAGGACAACTATGGCTACACCTTC; CDR3aa: CASSQDRVQDNYGYTF
j_gene: TRBJ2-2; d_gene: -; v_gene: TRBV5-1; abundance: -; CDR3nt: TGCGCCAGCAGCTTGTTCCGATTTCAGGGTTCCACCGGGGAGCTGTTTTTT; CDR3aa: CASSLFRFQGSTGELFF
j_gene: TRBJ2-6; d_gene: -; v_gene: TRBV18; abundance: -; CDR3nt: TGTGCCAGCGGCAGGCAGCCCCCATCTGGGGCCAACGTCCTGACTTTC; CDR3aa: CASGRQPPSGANVLTF